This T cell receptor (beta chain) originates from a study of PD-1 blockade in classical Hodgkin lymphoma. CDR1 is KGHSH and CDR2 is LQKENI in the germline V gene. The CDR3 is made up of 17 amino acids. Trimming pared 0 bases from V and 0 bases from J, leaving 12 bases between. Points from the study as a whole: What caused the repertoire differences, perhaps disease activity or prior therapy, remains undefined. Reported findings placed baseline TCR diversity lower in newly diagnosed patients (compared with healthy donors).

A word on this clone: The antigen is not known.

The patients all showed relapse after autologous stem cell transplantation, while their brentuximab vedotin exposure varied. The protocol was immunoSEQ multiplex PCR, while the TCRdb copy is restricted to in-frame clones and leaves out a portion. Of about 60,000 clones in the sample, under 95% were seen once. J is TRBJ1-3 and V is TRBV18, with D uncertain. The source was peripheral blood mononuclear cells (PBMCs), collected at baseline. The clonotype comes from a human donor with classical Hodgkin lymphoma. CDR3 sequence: CASSPPYNRDSGNTIYF. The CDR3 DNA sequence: TGTGCCAGCTCACCACCCTACAACAGAGACTCTGGAAACACCATATATTTT.